This T cell receptor beta chain stems from a study of shared clonotypes between healthy human individuals. All donors were healthy HIV-negative adults lacking recent acute infections or vaccinations. Trimming removed 5 bases at V and 7 bases at J, with 17 bases between. Per germline, CDR1 MGHDK and CDR2 SYGVNS. There are 14 residues in the CDR3. Here immunoSEQ multiplex PCR was the method, and the copy in TCRdb shows in-frame clones only, minus some. The repertoire holds 950,000 to 1,300,000 clones, with about 77% as singletons. This clonotype was sampled from a man aged 18-30 years in good health. The genes are TRBV25-1 and TRBJ1-1, with D uncertain. Sequenced: memory CD4+ T cells sorted from blood. Sample subset: CD45RA-negative fraction. CDR3: CASSPPGRALEAFF. CDR3 in DNA: TGTGCCAGCAGTCCCCCCGGACGGGCTCTTGAAGCTTTCTTT.